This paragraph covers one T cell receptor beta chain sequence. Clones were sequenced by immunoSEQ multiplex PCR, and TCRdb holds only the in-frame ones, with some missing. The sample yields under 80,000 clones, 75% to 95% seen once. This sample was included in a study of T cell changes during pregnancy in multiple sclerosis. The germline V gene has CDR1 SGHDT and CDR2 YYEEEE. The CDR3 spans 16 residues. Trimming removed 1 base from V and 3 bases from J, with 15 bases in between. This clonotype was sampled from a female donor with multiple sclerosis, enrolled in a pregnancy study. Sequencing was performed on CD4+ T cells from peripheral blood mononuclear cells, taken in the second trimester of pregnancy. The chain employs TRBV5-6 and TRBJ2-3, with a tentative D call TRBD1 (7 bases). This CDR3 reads CASSLLDREATDTQYF. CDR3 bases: TGTGCCAGCAGCTTGTTAGACAGGGAGGCTACAGATACGCAGTATTTT. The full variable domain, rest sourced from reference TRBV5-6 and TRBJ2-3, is DAGVTQSPTHLIKTRGQQVTLRCSPKSGHDTVSWYQQALGQGPQFIFQYYEEEERQRGNFPDRFSGHQFPNYSSELNVNALLLGDSALYLCASSLLDREATDTQYFGPGTRLTVL.